This T cell receptor (beta chain) was observed in a study of Ad26.COV2.S vaccination and SARS-CoV-2 variants. TCRdb's table, derived via immunoSEQ multiplex PCR, lists solely in-frame clones and lacks some. This table holds roughly 380,000 clones, about 85% found once. V lost 0 bases to trimming and J lost 2 bases, with 4 bases between them. This CDR3 region has 13 residues. Germline assignment: CDR1 LGHDT and CDR2 YNNKEL (reference sequence). Documented treatment: roughly 20 received Ad26.COV2.S at low or high dose, single or two shots; 5 received placebo; per-sample allocation not given. Following the first vaccine or placebo injection, samples were taken on day 63. The individual, an adult aged 18-55 years, was a donor in Boston.

Material: peripheral blood, obtained in a trial of Ad26.COV2.S vaccine versus placebo. This TCR was sampled from a person between 18 and 60 years old who received the Ad26.COV2.S COVID-19 vaccine or a placebo. The V call is TRBV3-1 (or the pseudogene TRBV3-2), the J call TRBJ2-5; D remains ambiguous. CDR3 sequence reads: CASSQERQETQYF. CDR3 coding DNA: TGTGCCAGCAGCCAAGAACGACAAGAGACCCAGTACTTC.